The TCR beta chain described here comes from a study of blood T cells in healthy people across ages. In its sample, this clonotype was seen many times. Alongside a J-beta primer mix, a sample-barcoded 5' primer served in a second PCR lasting roughly 6 to 12 cycles. MiXCR, run by TCRdb on the 5' RACE reads, gives a single entry per CDR3 protein. This table holds under 1,000,000 distinct CDR3 sequences, more than 35% found once. Germline lookup yields CDR1 SGDLS and CDR2 YYNGEE. There are 15 residues in the CDR3. Trimming cost V 3 bases and J 4 bases; bases outside gene matches: 6. The rearrangement links TRBV9 to TRBJ2-3, with 9 bases fitting TRBD1. The sequenced sample was blood. This clonotype was sampled from an older man in good health. CDR3 amino acids: CASSAGQGTSDTQYF. The CDR3 DNA reads TGTGCCAGCAGCGCGGGACAGGGTACATCAGATACGCAGTATTTT.